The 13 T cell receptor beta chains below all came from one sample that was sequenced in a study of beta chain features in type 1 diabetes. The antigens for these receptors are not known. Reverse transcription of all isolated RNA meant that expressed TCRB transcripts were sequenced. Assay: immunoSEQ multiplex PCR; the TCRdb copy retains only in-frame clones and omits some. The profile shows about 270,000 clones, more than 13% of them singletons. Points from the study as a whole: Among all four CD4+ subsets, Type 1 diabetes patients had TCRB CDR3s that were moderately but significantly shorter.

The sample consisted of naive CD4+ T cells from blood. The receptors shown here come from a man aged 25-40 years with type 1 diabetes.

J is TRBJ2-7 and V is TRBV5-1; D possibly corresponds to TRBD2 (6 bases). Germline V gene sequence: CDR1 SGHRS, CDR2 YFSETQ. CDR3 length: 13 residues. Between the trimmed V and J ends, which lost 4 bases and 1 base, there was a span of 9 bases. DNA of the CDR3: TGCGCCAGCAGCGTGGCGGGGTCCTACGAGCAGTACTTC. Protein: CASSVAGSYEQYF.

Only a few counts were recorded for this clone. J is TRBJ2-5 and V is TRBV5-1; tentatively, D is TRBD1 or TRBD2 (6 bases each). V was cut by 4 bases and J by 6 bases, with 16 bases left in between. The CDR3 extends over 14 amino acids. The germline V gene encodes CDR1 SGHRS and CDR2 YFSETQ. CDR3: CASSLGLQGKTQYF. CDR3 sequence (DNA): TGCGCCAGCAGCCTGGGACTTCAGGGGAAGACCCAGTACTTC. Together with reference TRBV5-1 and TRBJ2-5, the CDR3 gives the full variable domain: KAGVTQTPRYLIKTRGQQVTLSCSPISGHRSVSWYQQTPGQGLQFLFEYFSETQRNKGNFPGRFSGRQFSNSRSEMNVSTLELGDSALYLCASSLGLQGKTQYFGPGTRLLVL.

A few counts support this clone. CDR3 amino acids: CASSGWDRGSYNEQFF. In nucleotides, the CDR3 is TGTGCCAGCAGTGGCTGGGACAGGGGGTCCTACAATGAGCAGTTCTTC. The rearrangement uses TRBV6-1 and TRBJ2-1; TRBD1 matches at 11 bases. The J segment lost 1 base and the V segment lost 4 bases, leaving 3 bases of the junction unmatched. Germline CDR1 and CDR2: MNHNS and SASEGT. The CDR3 totals 16 residues.

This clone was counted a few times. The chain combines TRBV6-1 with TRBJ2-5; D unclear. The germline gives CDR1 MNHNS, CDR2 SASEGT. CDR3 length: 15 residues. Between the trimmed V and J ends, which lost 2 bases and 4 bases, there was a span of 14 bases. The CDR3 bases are TGTGCCAGCAGTGAAATCAATTTGGCTGGAGAGACCCAGTACTTC. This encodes CASSEINLAGETQYF.

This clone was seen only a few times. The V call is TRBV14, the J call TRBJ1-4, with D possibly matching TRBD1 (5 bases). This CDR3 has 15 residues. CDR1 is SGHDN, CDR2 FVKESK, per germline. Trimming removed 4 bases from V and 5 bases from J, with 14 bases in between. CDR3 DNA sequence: TGTGCCAGCAGCCCACTGGGGCCCGGCAATGAAAAACTGTTTTTT. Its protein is CASSPLGPGNEKLFF.

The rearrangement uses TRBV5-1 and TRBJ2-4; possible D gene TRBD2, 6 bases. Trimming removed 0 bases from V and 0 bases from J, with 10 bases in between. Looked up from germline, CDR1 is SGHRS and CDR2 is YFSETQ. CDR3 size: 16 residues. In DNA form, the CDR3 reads TGCGCCAGCAGCTTGGGGGACTCATTAGCCAAAAACATTCAGTACTTC. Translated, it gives CASSLGDSLAKNIQYF.

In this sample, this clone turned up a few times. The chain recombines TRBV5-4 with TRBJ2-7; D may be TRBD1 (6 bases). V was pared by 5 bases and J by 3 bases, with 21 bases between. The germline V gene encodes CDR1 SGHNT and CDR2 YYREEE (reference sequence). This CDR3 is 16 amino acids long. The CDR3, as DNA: TGTGCCAGCAGTTCCTCCAACAGGGCCACCTTCTACGAGCAGTACTTC. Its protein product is CASSSSNRATFYEQYF.

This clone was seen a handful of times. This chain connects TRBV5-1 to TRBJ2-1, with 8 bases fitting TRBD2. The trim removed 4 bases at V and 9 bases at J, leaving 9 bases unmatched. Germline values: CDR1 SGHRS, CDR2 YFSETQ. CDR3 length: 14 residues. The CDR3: CASSPGTRVAEQFF. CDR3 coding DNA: TGCGCCAGCAGCCCCGGGACTAGGGTAGCTGAGCAGTTCTTC.

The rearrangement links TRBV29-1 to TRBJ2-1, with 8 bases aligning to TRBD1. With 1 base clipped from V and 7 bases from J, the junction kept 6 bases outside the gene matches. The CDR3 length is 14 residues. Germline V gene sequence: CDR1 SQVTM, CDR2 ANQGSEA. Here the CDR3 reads CSVEVQGAVNEQFF. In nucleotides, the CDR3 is TGCAGCGTTGAAGTGCAGGGGGCAGTTAATGAGCAGTTCTTC.

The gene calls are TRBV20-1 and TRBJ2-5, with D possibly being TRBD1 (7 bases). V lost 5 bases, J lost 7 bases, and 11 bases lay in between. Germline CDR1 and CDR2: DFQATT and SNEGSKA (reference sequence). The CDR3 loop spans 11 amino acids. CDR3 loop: CSARQGGTQYF. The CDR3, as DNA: TGCAGTGCTCGACAGGGAGGGACCCAGTACTTC.

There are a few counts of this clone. The chain's CDR3 is CASSATVATNEKLFF. CDR3 DNA: TGTGCCAGCAGCGCGACAGTCGCAACTAATGAAAAACTGTTTTTT. The gene calls are TRBV2 and TRBJ1-4, with D perhaps TRBD1 (5 bases). Per the germline V gene, CDR1 is SNHLY and CDR2 is FYNNEI. This CDR3 is 15 amino acids long. With 6 bases removed from V and 0 bases from J, the gap between germline ends came to 11 bases. The whole variable domain, remainder taken from reference TRBV2 and TRBJ1-4, is EPEVTQTPSHQVTQMGQEVILRCVPISNHLYFYWYRQILGQKVEFLVSFYNNEISEKSEIFDDQFSVERPDGSNFTLKIRSTKLEDSAMYFCASSATVATNEKLFFGSGTQLSVL.

In DNA form, the CDR3 reads TGTGCCAGTAGTCGATCCTTCGCGGGAGTGAGGGAGACCCAGTACTTC. Its translation is CASSRSFAGVRETQYF. The rearrangement links TRBV19 to TRBJ2-5, with 7 bases matching TRBD2. The CDR3 loop spans 16 amino acids. From germline, CDR1 is LNHDA and CDR2 SQIVND (reference sequence). V trimming: 5 bases; J trimming: 5 bases; junction bases outside the gene matches: 14.

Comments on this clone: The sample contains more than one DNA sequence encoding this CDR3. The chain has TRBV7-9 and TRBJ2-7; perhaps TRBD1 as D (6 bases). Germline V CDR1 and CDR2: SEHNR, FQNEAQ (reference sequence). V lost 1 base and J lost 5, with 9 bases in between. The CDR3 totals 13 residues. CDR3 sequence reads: CASSLGQGNEQYF. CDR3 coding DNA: TGTGCCAGCAGCTTAGGGCAGGGGAACGAGCAGTACTTC.